The 26 T cell receptor beta chains given below trace back to one sample, sequenced in a study of T cells of healthy individuals. TCRdb itself ran the 5' RACE reads through MiXCR, one entry per CDR3 protein. The sample lists approximately 89,000 distinct CDR3 sequences, roughly 5% occurring once. The origin of the receptors is a female donor in good health.

The chain joins TRBV11-2 to TRBJ1-2; 10 bases match TRBD1. The germline CDR1 and CDR2 sequences are SGHAT and FQNNGV. The CDR3 is 15 residues long. V shed 2 bases and J 4 bases; nucleotides not matched to a gene: 4. The CDR3 sequence is CASSLNGQGGYGYTF. CDR3 in DNA: TGTGCCAGCAGCTTAAATGGACAGGGGGGCTATGGCTACACCTTC. Based on the CDR3 plus reference TRBV11-2 and TRBJ1-2, the full variable domain is EAGVAQSPRYKIIEKRQSVAFWCNPISGHATLYWYQQILGQGPKLLIQFQNNGVVDDSQLPKDRFSAERLKGVDSTLKIQPAKLEDSAVYLCASSLNGQGGYGYTFGSGTRLTVV.

At least ten counts were recorded for this clonotype. In DNA, the CDR3 is TGTGCCACCAGTTTTCAGGGTTCCACTGAAGCTTTCTTT. Translating it yields CATSFQGSTEAFF. The V and J genes are TRBV24-1 and TRBJ1-1; a weak D match, TRBD1 (5 bases). The CDR3 is 13 residues long. The V end lost 6 bases, the J end lost 4 bases, and 11 bases lay between the germline ends. Germline V gene data show CDR1 as KGHDR and CDR2 as SFDVKD.

This clonotype was observed at least ten times. The chain is built from TRBV5-4 and TRBJ2-5, with no clear D. The CDR3 is made up of 15 amino acids. Germline V gene sequence: CDR1 SGHNT, CDR2 YYREEE (reference sequence). Trimming cost V 4 bases and J 1 base, with 14 bases left between them. CDR3 region: CASSPAPPVQETQYF. The CDR3 nucleotides are TGTGCCAGCAGCCCGGCCCCCCCAGTCCAAGAGACCCAGTACTTC.

V gene TRBV7-9 combines with J gene TRBJ2-3; D possibly corresponds to TRBD2 (6 bases). CDR3 length: 15 residues. Deletions cut 5 bases from V and 9 bases from J, with 21 bases between. Germline CDR1 SEHNR, CDR2 FQNEAQ (reference sequence). CDR3 nucleotides: TGTGCCAGCAGCGCCCTTGAGGACTATCAAAAGACGCAGTATTTT. It codes for CASSALEDYQKTQYF.

This clonotype was recorded at least ten times. The J gene is TRBJ1-1, the V gene TRBV4-2; D ambiguous. V gave up 1 base and J gave up 7 bases, with 16 bases separating them. The CDR3 consists of 15 residues. In germline, CDR1 is LGHNA, CDR2 YNFKEQ. CDR3 residues: CASSQGAFPTNEAFF. In DNA form, the CDR3 reads TGTGCCAGCAGCCAAGGAGCCTTCCCAACAAATGAAGCTTTCTTT.

Points on this clonotype: It may be a read error: a sequence one base away is much more abundant. The J gene is TRBJ2-5, the V gene TRBV4-2; 12 bases fit TRBD2. Germline V lookup: CDR1 LGHNA, CDR2 YNFKEQ. This CDR3 contains 18 residues. The CDR3 bases are TGTGTCAGCAGCCAAGATCTAGCGGGAGGGCCAACCCAAGAGACCCAGTACTTC. Translated: CVSSQDLAGGPTQETQYF.

This clonotype was recorded many times. The chain combines TRBV4-2 with TRBJ2-1; D may match TRBD1 or TRBD2 (5 bases each). Germline V gene sequence: CDR1 LGHNA, CDR2 YNFKEQ. The CDR3 loop spans 20 amino acids. The germline V and J ends were trimmed by 0 bases and 3 bases, with 24 bases remaining between them. In nucleotides, the CDR3 is TGTGCCAGCAGCCAAGATAACCCGCCGGGACCAAGTTCCAACTACAATGAGCAGTTCTTC. Amino acids: CASSQDNPPGPSSNYNEQFF.

This clonotype has a count of ten or more. V usage is TRBV7-9 and J usage is TRBJ2-5; tentative D call: TRBD1 (6 bases). The CDR3 loop spans 11 amino acids. With 2 bases removed from V and 9 bases from J, the gap between germline ends came to 7 bases. CDR1 is SEHNR, CDR2 FQNEAQ, per germline (reference sequence). The CDR3 DNA is TGTGCCAGCAGCTTATGGGGGCCCCAGTACTTC. Encoded protein: CASSLWGPQYF.

This clonotype was counted many times. V and J are TRBV12-3 or TRBV12-4 and TRBJ2-7; D not resolved. V was clipped by 5 bases and J by 0 bases, with 11 bases between them. The CDR3 totals 14 residues. CDR3 DNA sequence: TGTGCCAGCAGTGACCGGCTAAACTCCTACGAGCAGTACTTC. Encoded protein: CASSDRLNSYEQYF.

The rearrangement joins TRBV7-3 to TRBJ2-2; D call uncertain. The V gene lost 1 base and the J gene lost 5 bases, with 11 bases spanning the gap. Per germline, CDR1 SGHTA and CDR2 FQGTGA. The length of the CDR3 is 15 residues. The chain's CDR3 is CASSLNVGRTGELFF. CDR3 coding DNA: TGTGCCAGCAGCTTAAATGTGGGTCGAACCGGGGAGCTGTTTTTT.

This clonotype showed up many times. The chain uses TRBV7-8 and TRBJ2-1; 7 bases agree with TRBD2. The CDR3 length is 14 residues. Germline loops: CDR1 SGHVS, CDR2 FQNEAQ. Trimming at V came to 5 bases and at J to 7 bases, leaving 8 bases not matched to a gene. CDR3 residues: CASSARTRKNEQFF. The CDR3 nucleotides read TGTGCCAGCAGCGCCCGGACTAGGAAGAATGAGCAGTTCTTC.

This clonotype has at least ten counts. The chain couples TRBV29-1 to TRBJ2-3, with 11 positions matching TRBD2. Germline-derived CDR1 and CDR2 are SQVTM and ANQGSEA. CDR3 length: 14 amino acids. The ends lost 5 bases at V and 6 bases at J; junction bases unmatched: 7. CDR3 sequence reads: CSVLTSGGVDTQYF. CDR3 nucleotides: TGCAGCGTTCTAACTAGCGGGGGCGTGGATACGCAGTATTTT.

This clonotype was seen a handful of times. The rearrangement links TRBV10-3 to TRBJ2-7; D remains ambiguous. Trimming cost V 0 bases and J 6 bases, with 9 bases left between them. Germline assignment: CDR1 ENHRY and CDR2 SYGVKD. The CDR3 extends over 13 amino acids. In DNA form, the CDR3 reads TGTGCCATCAGTGAGTCGTCAGGCATCGAGCAGTACTTC. It is translated as CAISESSGIEQYF.

This chain uses TRBV5-1 with TRBJ1-2, with 7 bases aligning to TRBD1. Per the germline V gene, CDR1 is SGHRS and CDR2 is YFSETQ. This CDR3 comprises 15 residues. Trimming at V came to 2 bases and at J to 6 bases, leaving 10 bases not matched to a gene. Here the CDR3 reads CASSFRQGSLDGYTF. The CDR3 nucleotides read TGCGCCAGCAGCTTCAGACAGGGCTCTCTCGATGGCTACACCTTC.

This clonotype has ten or more counts. V gene TRBV11-3 combines with J gene TRBJ2-5, with D tentatively TRBD1 (6 bases). This CDR3 comprises 14 residues. V was clipped by 2 bases and J by 5 bases, with 12 bases between them. Germline V gene data show CDR1 as SGHNT and CDR2 as YENEEA. The CDR3 region has the DNA TGTGCCAGCAGCTTAAACAGGGCTGGCGAGACCCAGTACTTC. Translating it yields CASSLNRAGETQYF.

This clonotype was counted many times. The chain links TRBV7-6 to TRBJ2-5; 7 bases agree with TRBD1. Germline V CDR1 and CDR2: SGHVS, FNYEAQ. J was trimmed by 1 base and V by 5 bases; bases with no gene match: 1. The CDR3 spans 13 residues. The CDR3 DNA is TGTGCCAGCAGCCGACAGGGCCAAGAGACCCAGTACTTC. Protein product: CASSRQGQETQYF.

Ten or more counts support this clonotype. The V gene is TRBV11-1, the J gene TRBJ2-1; 7 bases are a match to TRBD2. After removal of 5 bases from V and 1 base from J, the junction contained 5 bases not matched to a gene. The CDR3 extends over 15 amino acids. Germline lookup yields CDR1 SGHAT and CDR2 FQDESV (reference sequence). The CDR3 coding sequence is TGTGCCAGCAGCCCTGGGGGGGGGTCCTACAATGAGCAGTTCTTC. This codes for CASSPGGGSYNEQFF.

The table lists this clonotype with a few counts. The rearrangement joins TRBV20-1 to TRBJ1-6; D gene uncertain. In germline, CDR1 is DFQATT, CDR2 SNEGSKA (reference sequence). V gave up 0 bases and J gave up 3 bases, with 9 bases separating them. CDR3 size: 15 residues. The CDR3 sequence: CSARDVAGYNSPLHF. CDR3 DNA: TGCAGTGCTAGAGATGTGGCGGGCTATAATTCACCCCTCCACTTT.

In its sample, this clonotype was seen many times. V gene TRBV5-1 combines with J gene TRBJ2-7; D gene unclear. Germline CDR1 is SGHRS and CDR2 is YFSETQ. Trimming took off 5 bases at V and 0 bases at J, with 15 bases between the two ends. The CDR3 is 15 amino acids. The CDR3 region is CASSRTDKSSYEQYF. CDR3 DNA: TGCGCCAGCAGTCGGACCGATAAGAGCTCCTACGAGCAGTACTTC.

A few counts support this clonotype. The V and J genes are TRBV28 and TRBJ1-1, with D hard to call. This CDR3 comprises 15 residues. Trimming removed 6 bases at V and 3 bases at J, with 17 bases between. Germline CDR1 is MDHEN and CDR2 is SYDVKM. CDR3 sequence (DNA): TGTGCCAGCAGGGGAGGACTCCTCGGGGACACTGAAGCTTTCTTT. Its translation: CASRGGLLGDTEAFF.

In this sample, this clonotype turned up a few times. This chain joins TRBV5-1 and TRBJ2-1; no reliable D call. Trimming cost V 6 bases and J 0 bases, with 1 base left between them. This CDR3 has 11 residues. Germline V gives CDR1 SGHRS, CDR2 YFSETQ. The CDR3 DNA is TGCGCCAGCACCTCCTACAATGAGCAGTTCTTC. Translating it yields CASTSYNEQFF.

This clonotype was found many times. The chain couples TRBV12-3 or TRBV12-4 to TRBJ1-2, with TRBD1 as a possible D gene (6 bases). Trimming left V 6 bases short and J 8 bases short, with 19 bases between. The CDR3 runs 14 residues. Here the CDR3 DNA reads TGTGCCAGCAGCCGAACCGGGGGCATCCTCGGCTACACCTTC. Its protein is CASSRTGGILGYTF.

The genes are TRBV28 and TRBJ2-1; 7 bases are shared with TRBD1. The trim removed 7 bases at V and 1 base at J, leaving 4 bases unmatched. This CDR3 spans 14 amino acids. Germline-derived CDR1 and CDR2 are MDHEN and SYDVKM. CDR3 coding DNA: TGTGCCAGCACGCACAGGGGTTCCTACAATGAGCAGTTCTTC. Amino acids: CASTHRGSYNEQFF.

This clonotype was seen at least ten times. This chain links TRBV4-2 with TRBJ2-3, with D uncertain. This CDR3 has 16 amino acids. The germline gives CDR1 LGHNA, CDR2 YNFKEQ. Between the trimmed V and J ends, which lost 5 bases and 4 bases, there was a span of 19 bases. CDR3 loop: CASSLATGYVPDTQYF. The CDR3 bases are TGTGCCAGCAGCTTGGCTACTGGATATGTACCAGATACGCAGTATTTT.

This clonotype was detected a few times. The chain combines TRBV4-3 with TRBJ1-2, with D possibly being TRBD1 (5 bases). The CDR3 covers 16 residues. Germline V gives CDR1 LGHNA, CDR2 YSLEER. Between the trimmed V and J ends, which lost 0 bases and 10 bases, there was a span of 21 bases. CDR3 coding DNA: TGCGCCAGCAGCCAAGATAAGGCGTGGGACGGACGCGCCTACACCTTC. Encoded protein: CASSQDKAWDGRAYTF.

The table lists this clonotype with a few counts. The chain recombines TRBV7-9 with TRBJ2-7; 14 bases match TRBD2. Trimming at V came to 1 base and at J to 3 bases, leaving 5 bases not matched to a gene. This CDR3 region has 17 residues. Germline V CDR1 and CDR2: SEHNR, FQNEAQ (reference sequence). The CDR3 loop reads CASSLGEGLAGDYEQYF. CDR3 nucleotides: TGTGCCAGCAGCTTAGGCGAGGGACTAGCGGGGGACTACGAGCAGTACTTC.